This is a list of T cell receptor beta chains from one sample in a study of T cells in localized non-small cell lung cancer. This table comes from immunoSEQ multiplex PCR, and its TCRdb copy is limited to in-frame clones, with some not included. The data contain about 31,000 clones, roughly 90% of them singletons. The sequencing used peripheral blood mononuclear cells, collected before any cancer treatment. These receptors were taken from a woman aged 35 to 75 with stage III lung adenocarcinoma. The CDR3 runs from the conserved cysteine through the conserved F or W. D genes are given only for firm matches. Expanded clones get a size class; other rows say once, few or many, or leave the size out.

J,D,V,size,CDR3,DNA
TRBJ1-2,TRBD1,TRBV4-2,.,CASSQGETGRSGYTF,TGTGCCAGCAGCCAGGGAGAGACAGGGCGTAGCGGCTACACCTTC
TRBJ1-1,.,TRBV27,.,CASSSNAGPRQGAFF,TGTGCCAGCAGTTCCAATGCGGGGCCCCGACAAGGAGCTTTCTTT
TRBJ1-1,.,TRBV9,.,CASSVGPRRNTEAFF,TGTGCCAGCAGCGTAGGGCCCAGGAGGAACACTGAAGCTTTCTTT
TRBJ2-6,.,TRBV10-2,.,CASRLAGGANVLTF,TGCGCCAGCAGGCTGGCGGGAGGGGCCAACGTCCTGACTTTC
TRBJ2-7,TRBD2,TRBV27,.,CASSTSLYEQYF,TGTGCCAGCTCGACTAGCCTCTACGAGCAGTACTTC
TRBJ2-5,TRBD2,TRBV6-1,.,CASSEVWLAGVETQYF,TGTGCCAGCAGTGAAGTATGGCTAGCGGGAGTAGAGACCCAGTACTTC
TRBJ1-6,.,TRBV18,.,CASSPSQSKGINSPLHF,TGTGCCAGCTCACCAAGCCAAAGTAAGGGAATCAATTCACCCCTCCACTTT
TRBJ2-7,TRBD2,TRBV29-1,.,CSAEVAIRGGQYF,TGCAGCGCTGAGGTGGCCATTCGGGGGGGGCAGTACTTC
TRBJ1-2,.,TRBV6-5,.,CASSSGPYGGYTF,TGTGCCAGCAGTTCGGGACCTTACGGTGGCTACACCTTC
TRBJ1-4,.,TRBV2,.,CASMTSGEKLFF,TGTGCCAGCATGACGTCTGGGGAAAAACTGTTTTTT
TRBJ2-1,.,TRBV6-4,.,CASSDSRRGYEQFF,TGTGCCAGCAGTGACTCGAGGAGGGGATATGAGCAGTTCTTC
TRBJ2-7,TRBD1,TRBV2,.,CASREGTGADGEQYF,TGTGCCAGCAGGGAGGGGACAGGGGCCGATGGGGAGCAGTACTTC
TRBJ1-1,.,TRBV27,.,CASSLFWGTEAFF,TGTGCCAGCAGTTTATTTTGGGGGACTGAAGCTTTCTTT
TRBJ1-2,.,TRBV4-1,.,CASSQDESSGGYGYTF,TGCGCCAGCAGCCAAGATGAGTCTTCGGGGGGCTATGGCTACACCTTC
TRBJ2-1,.,TRBV5-5,.,CASSLSSSYNEQFF,TGTGCCAGCAGCTTGTCCAGCTCCTACAATGAGCAGTTCTTC
TRBJ2-5,.,TRBV7-2,.,CASSSRGGTQETQYF,TGTGCCAGCAGCTCCAGAGGTGGGACCCAAGAGACCCAGTACTTC
TRBJ1-1,TRBD1,TRBV7-9,.,CASSFLTGVSAEAFF,TGTGCCAGCAGCTTCCTGACAGGGGTGAGCGCTGAAGCTTTCTTT
TRBJ2-2,.,TRBV5-4,.,CASSFSTNTGELFF,TGTGCCAGCAGCTTCTCCACGAACACCGGGGAGCTGTTTTTT
TRBJ2-7,.,TRBV5-1,.,CASSLGTREQYF,TGCGCCAGCAGCTTGGGGACACGTGAGCAGTACTTC
TRBJ1-1,.,TRBV28,.,CATHMNTEAFF,TGTGCCACCCACATGAACACTGAAGCTTTCTTT
TRBJ1-2,.,TRBV29-1,.,CSAQVGGDNGYTF,TGCAGCGCCCAGGTTGGGGGGGATAATGGCTACACCTTC
TRBJ2-3,.,TRBV9,.,CASSARMDSAGGTDTQYF,TGTGCCAGCAGCGCCCGAATGGACTCTGCTGGGGGCACAGATACGCAGTATTTT
TRBJ1-1,.,TRBV6-1,.,CASRPAATEAFF,TGTGCCAGCAGACCCGCCGCCACTGAAGCTTTCTTT
TRBJ1-5,TRBD1,TRBV28,.,CASSFYMGTGQPQHF,TGTGCCAGCAGTTTCTATATGGGGACAGGTCAGCCCCAGCATTTT
TRBJ1-5,.,TRBV5-1,.,CASSPDSLMGQPQHF,TGCGCCAGCAGCCCGGACAGTCTCATGGGTCAGCCCCAGCATTTT
TRBJ2-5,.,TRBV6-4,medium-sized,CASSNGETQYF,TGTGCCAGCTCGAACGGGGAGACCCAGTACTTC
TRBJ1-5,TRBD1,TRBV2,.,CASSDRGGQPQHF,TGTGCCAGCTCCGACAGGGGAGGGCAGCCCCAGCATTTT
TRBJ1-1,.,TRBV5-6,.,CASSLGRYEAFF,TGTGCCAGCAGCTTGGGACGGTATGAAGCTTTCTTT
TRBJ2-3,TRBD2,TRBV5-4,.,CASSPGGREMTDTQYF,TGTGCCAGCAGCCCCGGAGGGCGGGAGATGACAGATACGCAGTATTTT
TRBJ1-6,.,TRBV30,.,CAWTLSGLWGASPLHF,TGTGCCTGGACCCTCTCGGGACTCTGGGGGGCTTCACCCCTCCACTTT
TRBJ1-4,.,TRBV6-1,.,CASSERGATNEKLFF,TGTGCCAGCAGTGAAAGGGGGGCGACTAATGAAAAACTGTTTTTT
TRBJ2-7,.,TRBV6-5,.,CASSYSEASEGYEQYF,TGTGCCAGCAGTTACTCCGAGGCTAGCGAGGGCTACGAGCAGTACTTC
TRBJ2-5,.,TRBV11-2,.,CASSQRPAETQYF,TGTGCCAGCAGCCAGCGGCCCGCCGAGACCCAGTACTTC
TRBJ2-3,.,TRBV10-3,.,CAIMVADTQYF,TGTGCCATCATGGTAGCAGATACGCAGTATTTT
TRBJ1-2,TRBD1,TRBV5-6,.,CASSAKTGVVYGYTF,TGTGCCAGCAGCGCGAAGACAGGGGTCGTCTATGGCTACACCTTC
TRBJ2-5,.,TRBV4-2,.,CASSQDKGGETQYF,TGTGCCAGCAGCCAAGATAAAGGAGGGGAGACCCAGTACTTC
TRBJ1-3,.,TRBV6-1,.,CASSESTPRNTIYF,TGTGCCAGCAGTGAATCGACGCCTCGAAACACCATATATTTT